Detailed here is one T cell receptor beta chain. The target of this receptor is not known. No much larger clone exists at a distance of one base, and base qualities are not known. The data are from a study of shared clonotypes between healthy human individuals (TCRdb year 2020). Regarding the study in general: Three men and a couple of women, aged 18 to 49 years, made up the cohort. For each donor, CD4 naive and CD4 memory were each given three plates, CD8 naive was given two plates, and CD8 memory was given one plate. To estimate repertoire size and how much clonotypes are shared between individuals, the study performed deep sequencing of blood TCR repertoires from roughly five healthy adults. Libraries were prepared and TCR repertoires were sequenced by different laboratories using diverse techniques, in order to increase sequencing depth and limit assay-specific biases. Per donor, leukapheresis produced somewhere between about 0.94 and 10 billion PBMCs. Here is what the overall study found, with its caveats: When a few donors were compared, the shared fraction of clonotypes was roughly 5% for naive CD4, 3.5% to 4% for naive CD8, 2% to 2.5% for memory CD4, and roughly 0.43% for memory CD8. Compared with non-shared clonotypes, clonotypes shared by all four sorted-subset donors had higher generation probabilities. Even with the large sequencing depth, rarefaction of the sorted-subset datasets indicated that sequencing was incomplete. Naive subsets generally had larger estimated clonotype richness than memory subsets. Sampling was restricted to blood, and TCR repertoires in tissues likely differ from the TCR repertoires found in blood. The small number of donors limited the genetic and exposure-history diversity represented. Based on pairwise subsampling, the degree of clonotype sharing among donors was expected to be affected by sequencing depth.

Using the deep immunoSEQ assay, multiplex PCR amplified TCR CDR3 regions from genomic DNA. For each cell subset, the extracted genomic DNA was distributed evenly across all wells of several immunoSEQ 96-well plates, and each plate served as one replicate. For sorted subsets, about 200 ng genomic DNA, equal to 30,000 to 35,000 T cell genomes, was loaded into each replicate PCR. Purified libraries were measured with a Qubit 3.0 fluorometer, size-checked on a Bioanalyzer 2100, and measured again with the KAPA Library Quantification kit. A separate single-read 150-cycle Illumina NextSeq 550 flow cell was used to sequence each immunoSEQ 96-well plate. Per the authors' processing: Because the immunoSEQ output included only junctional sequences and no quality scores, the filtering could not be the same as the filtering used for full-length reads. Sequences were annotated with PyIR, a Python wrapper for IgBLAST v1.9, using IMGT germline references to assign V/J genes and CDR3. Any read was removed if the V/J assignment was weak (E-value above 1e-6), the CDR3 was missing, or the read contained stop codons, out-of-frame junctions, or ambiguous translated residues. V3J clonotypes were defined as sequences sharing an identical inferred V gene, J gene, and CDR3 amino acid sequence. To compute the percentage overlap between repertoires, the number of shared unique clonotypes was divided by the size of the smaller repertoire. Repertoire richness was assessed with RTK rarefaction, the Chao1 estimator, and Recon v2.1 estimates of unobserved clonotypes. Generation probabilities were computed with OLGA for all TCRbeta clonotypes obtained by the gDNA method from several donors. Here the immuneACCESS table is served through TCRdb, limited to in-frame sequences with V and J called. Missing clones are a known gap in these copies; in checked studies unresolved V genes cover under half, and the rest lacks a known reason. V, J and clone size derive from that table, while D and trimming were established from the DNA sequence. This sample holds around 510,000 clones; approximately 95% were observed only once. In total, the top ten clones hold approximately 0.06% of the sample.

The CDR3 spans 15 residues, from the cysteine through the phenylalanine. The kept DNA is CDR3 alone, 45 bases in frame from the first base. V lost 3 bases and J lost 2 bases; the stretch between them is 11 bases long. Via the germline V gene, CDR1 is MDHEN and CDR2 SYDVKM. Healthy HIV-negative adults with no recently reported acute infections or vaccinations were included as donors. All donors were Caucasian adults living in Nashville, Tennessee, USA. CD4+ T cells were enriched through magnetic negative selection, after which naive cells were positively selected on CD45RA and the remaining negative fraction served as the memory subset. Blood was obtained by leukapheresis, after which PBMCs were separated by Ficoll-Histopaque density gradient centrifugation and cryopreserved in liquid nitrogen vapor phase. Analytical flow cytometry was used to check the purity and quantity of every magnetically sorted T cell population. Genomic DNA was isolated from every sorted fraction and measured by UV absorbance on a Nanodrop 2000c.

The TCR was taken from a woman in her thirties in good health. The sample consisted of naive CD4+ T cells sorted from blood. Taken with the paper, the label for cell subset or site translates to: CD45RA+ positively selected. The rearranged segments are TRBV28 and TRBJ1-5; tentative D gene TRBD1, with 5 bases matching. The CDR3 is CASSFAGGGNQPQHF. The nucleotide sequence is TGTGCCAGCAGTTTTGCCGGGGGTGGCAATCAGCCCCAGCATTTT.